This T cell receptor (beta chain) is drawn from a study of long-term antiretroviral therapy in people with HIV. The sample holds a few counts of this clone. This CDR3 has 14 residues. V gave up 4 bases and J gave up 3 bases, with 15 bases separating them. Germline V gene lookup returns CDR1 GTSNPN and CDR2 SVGIG (reference sequence). The libraries were made with immunoSEQ v3.0 at survey level. Assay used: immunoSEQ multiplex PCR; TCRdb lists only in-frame clones, some missing. Of about 12,000 clones detected, roughly three quarters appear once; the ten largest clones hold 15% to 25%. The origin of this receptor is a woman aged 35 to 49 with HIV. The J gene is TRBJ1-2, the V gene TRBV30, with D perhaps matching TRBD1 (6 bases). Material: unsorted PBMCs, obtained 0.5 years before starting antiretroviral therapy. The CDR3 DNA reads as TGTGCCTGGATTTTCGGGGGCTGGGACTATGGCTACACCTTC. This translates into CAWIFGGWDYGYTF.